This T cell receptor (beta chain) was documented in a study of CXCR3-negative and CXCR3-positive naive CD8 T cells (dated by TCRdb to about 2019). With regard to the full study: In total, roughly 150 million TRB reads were obtained, or roughly 1.5 +/- 0.3 million reads per library. The diversity and physicochemical repertoire analyses included about a dozen donors pooled from two independent experiments. The TRBV-TRBJ cluster analysis covered naive subsets from about 5 donors and memory cells from 3 donors.

Here is what the overall study found, with its caveats: Similar TRBV-TRBJ usage was shown by naive CXCR3-negative and CXCR3-positive cells from the same donor, whereas distinct patterns were shown by memory cells. Surface CD5, linked to self-reactivity in mice, was comparable between naive subsets; TCR interaction strength was therefore also inferred from TRB CDR3 physicochemical properties. Freshly isolated PBMCs were used for most assays because CXCR3 expression partially decreased after cryopreservation. Compared with CXCR3-negative naive cells, CXCR3-positive naive cells had TRB CDR3s with higher hydrophobicity (lower Kidera factor 4), lower energy, and higher strength and volume indices. Both naive subsets had comparably high repertoire diversity, while memory CD8+ T cells had much lower repertoire diversity.

Each CD8+ T cell subset was flow-sorted in triplicate, and approximately 280,000 cells per subset were placed directly into RLT lysis buffer. To keep memory contaminants out, a stringent definition of naive CD8+ T cells was applied: CD45RO-CCR7+CD27+CD95-. Using standard density gradient centrifugation, peripheral blood mononuclear cells were isolated from buffy coats. A FACSAria III was used to flow-sort naive CXCR3-negative and CXCR3-positive CD8+ T cells. An RNeasy Mini Kit was used to extract total RNA from the sorted cells. A remark on this clonotype: It has no known antigen specificity.

In the germline V gene, CDR1 corresponds to SQVTM and CDR2 to ANQGSEA. From the cysteine up to the phenylalanine, the CDR3 has a length of 14 residues. The entry carries no DNA sequence. The instrument was a NextSeq 550. The Human TCR Profiling Kit (MiLaboratory) was used to prepare UMI-labeled 5' RACE TRB cDNA libraries. cDNA synthesis used the entire amount of extracted RNA, and PCR amplification then used the entire amount of cDNA produced. Libraries were prepared in parallel using an identical number of PCR cycles. The authors' analysis ran thus. About 49,000 +/- 11,000 unique UMI-labeled TRB cDNA molecules per library were extracted with MIGEC and MiXCR, with at least two reads per UMI required. On average, approximately 40,000 +/- 10,000 functional in-frame TRB CDR3 nucleotide clonotypes lacking stop codons were found per library. After downsampling to 5000 UMI-labeled TRB molecules per sample, diversity metrics, including normalized Shannon-Wiener and Chao1, were computed in VDJtools. Clonotype-size-weighted physicochemical properties of the central five CDR3 residues (interaction energy, strength, volume and Kidera factor 4) were computed in VDJtools. After the reads were reprocessed by TCRdb, one entry was made per CDR3 protein sequence, with no DNA. For this entry, the V and J calls and clone size follow TCRdb and not the study's own pipeline. The sample's records list under 150,000 distinct CDR3 sequences. The ten biggest clones cover 0.25% to 0.3% of the sample.

The TCR comes from a human donor in good health. Some clones in this sample may be carry-over from other donors' samples. Material for sequencing was naive CXCR3+ CD8+ T cells from blood. The cell subset or site label here, explained by the study, means: CD45RO-CCR7+CD27+CD95- naive CD8+ T cells expressing CXCR3 (TNR3+). The V gene is TRBV29-1 and the J gene is TRBJ2-3; TCRdb returns TRBD2, unconfirmable since there is no DNA. The CDR3 sequence is CSAAPAGEEDTQYF.